These T cell receptor beta chains were read from a single sample in a study of cytomegalovirus exposure and HLA in healthy donors. Produced via immunoSEQ multiplex PCR; TCRdb's table is partial and in-frame only. This sample carries some 250,000 clones, around 76% of them seen once, and the ten largest clones take around 5%. The sequenced sample was PBMCs. These receptor sequences come from a woman between 35 and 50 years old in good health and CMV-seropositive. Both conserved end residues are trimmed from each CDR3. Each record gives: V gene, clone size, J gene, CDR3 protein. Not all rows give a size; the values are once, few, many and, for expanded clones, a class.

v_gene: TRBV5-4
abundance: once
j_gene: TRBJ2-5
CDR3aa: ASSLGGGDETQY

v_gene: TRBV7-2
abundance: NA
j_gene: TRBJ2-7
CDR3aa: ASSLGAGDYEQY

v_gene: TRBV30
abundance: NA
j_gene: NA
CDR3aa: AWSVPWTSGFGEQY

v_gene: TRBV4-2
abundance: NA
j_gene: TRBJ1-4
CDR3aa: ASSQFLSRGEKLF

v_gene: TRBV4-3
abundance: NA
j_gene: TRBJ2-7
CDR3aa: ASSQGVRGYEQY

v_gene: TRBV6-5
abundance: NA
j_gene: TRBJ1-4
CDR3aa: ASSSTGDINEKLF

v_gene: TRBV20-1
abundance: NA
j_gene: TRBJ2-5
CDR3aa: SARLKETQY

v_gene: TRBV2
abundance: NA
j_gene: TRBJ2-3
CDR3aa: ASIKEGGTDTQY

v_gene: TRBV18
abundance: NA
j_gene: TRBJ2-1
CDR3aa: ASSPSGGHIYNEQF

v_gene: TRBV7-9
abundance: NA
j_gene: TRBJ1-5
CDR3aa: ASSPGGAGNQPQH

v_gene: TRBV9
abundance: NA
j_gene: TRBJ1-4
CDR3aa: ASSVDRGGEKLF

v_gene: TRBV2
abundance: NA
j_gene: TRBJ1-5
CDR3aa: ASSDQGNQPQH

v_gene: TRBV5-4
abundance: once
j_gene: TRBJ1-2
CDR3aa: ASSLGYSGRNYGYT

v_gene: TRBV11-3
abundance: once
j_gene: TRBJ2-2
CDR3aa: ASSLDPGGWIGELF

v_gene: TRBV7-2
abundance: NA
j_gene: TRBJ2-1
CDR3aa: ASSLNGAIGFRF

v_gene: TRBV6-5
abundance: NA
j_gene: TRBJ1-1
CDR3aa: ASSYRSNTEAF

v_gene: TRBV29-1
abundance: NA
j_gene: TRBJ2-3
CDR3aa: SVATSGTDTQY

v_gene: TRBV11-2
abundance: NA
j_gene: TRBJ2-1
CDR3aa: ASSLVQGALYNEQF

v_gene: TRBV29-1
abundance: NA
j_gene: TRBJ1-2
CDR3aa: SVEAGDGYT

v_gene: TRBV5-1
abundance: NA
j_gene: TRBJ1-6
CDR3aa: ASSLAITGGSNSPLH

v_gene: TRBV4-1
abundance: few
j_gene: TRBJ2-3
CDR3aa: ASSQETSGGLAGENADTQY

v_gene: TRBV6-6
abundance: NA
j_gene: TRBJ2-7
CDR3aa: ASQPLAGGAYEQY

v_gene: TRBV11-3
abundance: NA
j_gene: TRBJ2-1
CDR3aa: ASSFISGRGNEQF

v_gene: TRBV6-1
abundance: few
j_gene: TRBJ1-5
CDR3aa: ASSDDRQLTPQH

v_gene: TRBV18
abundance: NA
j_gene: TRBJ1-3
CDR3aa: ASSPPGQSGNTIY

v_gene: TRBV19
abundance: once
j_gene: TRBJ1-4
CDR3aa: ASSPRQARGEKLF

v_gene: TRBV7-2
abundance: NA
j_gene: TRBJ1-2
CDR3aa: ASSPGGGTVWYGYT

v_gene: TRBV4-2
abundance: NA
j_gene: TRBJ1-6
CDR3aa: ASSGLDRDNSPLH

v_gene: TRBV7-9
abundance: NA
j_gene: TRBJ1-6
CDR3aa: SSSVGGSGSPLH

v_gene: TRBV2
abundance: once
j_gene: TRBJ2-1
CDR3aa: ASRADKSSYNEQF

v_gene: TRBV7-9
abundance: NA
j_gene: TRBJ2-1
CDR3aa: ASSPRLAGGLVYEQF

v_gene: TRBV21-1
abundance: NA
j_gene: TRBJ1-1
CDR3aa: ASSKGTGHGAF

v_gene: TRBV7-2
abundance: NA
j_gene: TRBJ2-1
CDR3aa: ASSFSPNEQF

v_gene: TRBV4-2
abundance: NA
j_gene: TRBJ2-7
CDR3aa: ASSQGTGATYEQY

v_gene: TRBV27
abundance: NA
j_gene: TRBJ1-2
CDR3aa: ASSFWTGGNYGYT

v_gene: TRBV25-1
abundance: NA
j_gene: TRBJ2-1
CDR3aa: ASSGPGLLSRF

v_gene: TRBV5-4
abundance: NA
j_gene: TRBJ1-3
CDR3aa: ASSFWTGRQWNTIY

v_gene: TRBV30
abundance: once
j_gene: TRBJ1-1
CDR3aa: AGRGDEAF

v_gene: TRBV5-6
abundance: NA
j_gene: TRBJ2-3
CDR3aa: ASSPGQGAGTQY

v_gene: TRBV27
abundance: NA
j_gene: TRBJ2-1
CDR3aa: ASSLVARRNEQF

v_gene: TRBV6-5
abundance: NA
j_gene: TRBJ1-2
CDR3aa: ASSESGQYYGYT

v_gene: TRBV5-1
abundance: NA
j_gene: TRBJ2-7
CDR3aa: ASRAGSETYEQY